Presented here are 21 T cell receptor beta chains from one specimen sequenced in a study of neurological immune-mediated disorders. Stated time point: longitudinal time-point 1 (baseline). TCRdb called the 5' RACE reads again in MiXCR, with one record for every CDR3 protein. The sample contains 71,000 or so distinct CDR3 sequences, about an eighth of which appear only once. The sequenced material came from PBMCs. The receptors were sampled from a female donor with HTLV-1-associated myelopathy (HAM/TSP).

This clonotype was observed a handful of times. The genes are TRBV5-1 and TRBJ2-1; 8 bases line up with TRBD2. Germline CDR1 SGHRS, CDR2 YFSETQ. V lost 4 bases, J lost 5 bases, and 11 bases stayed unmatched. This CDR3 region has 16 residues. CDR3 DNA sequence: TGCGCCAGCAGCGGAGGAAGCGGGGGAACTAACAATGAGCAGTTCTTC. It is translated as CASSGGSGGTNNEQFF.

Ten or more counts support this clonotype. The rearrangement joins TRBV11-2 to TRBJ2-7; D perhaps matches TRBD2 (5 bases). CDR3 length: 17 residues. Germline V gene data show CDR1 as SGHAT and CDR2 as FQNNGV. Trimming shortened V by 5 bases and J by 3 bases, and 23 bases separated the two germline ends. The chain's CDR3 is CASSPIISGRKIYEQYF. The CDR3 DNA is TGTGCCAGCAGCCCCATCATCTCGGGAAGGAAAATCTACGAGCAGTACTTC. Based on the CDR3 plus reference TRBV11-2 and TRBJ2-7, the full variable domain is EAGVAQSPRYKIIEKRQSVAFWCNPISGHATLYWYQQILGQGPKLLIQFQNNGVVDDSQLPKDRFSAERLKGVDSTLKIQPAKLEDSAVYLCASSPIISGRKIYEQYFGPGTRLTVT.

This clonotype was detected many times. V gene TRBV6-6 combines with J gene TRBJ1-1; tentative D call: TRBD1 (5 bases). CDR3 length: 13 amino acids. The V gene's germline CDR1 is MNHNY and CDR2 SVGAGI (reference sequence). Trimming pared 3 bases from V and 4 bases from J, leaving 9 bases between. In DNA, the CDR3 is TGTGCCAGCAGTTATGGGGGGAGCACTGAAGCTTTCTTT. As protein: CASSYGGSTEAFF.

On this clonotype: One end of the junction is discordant with germline, which a read error may explain. The chain is built from TRBV9 and TRBJ2-3; D call uncertain. Per the germline V gene, CDR1 is SGDLS and CDR2 is YYNGEE. CDR3 length: 12 residues. The CDR3 DNA is TGTGCCAGCAGCACTCACACAGATCCGCAGTATTTT. Amino acid sequence: CASSTHTDPQYF.

In its sample, this clonotype was seen many times. This chain connects TRBV28 to TRBJ2-1; tentatively, D is TRBD2 (7 bases). The CDR3 has 16 residues. In germline, CDR1 is MDHEN, CDR2 SYDVKM. V lost 6 bases and J 5 bases, leaving 20 bases between the germline ends. The CDR3 sequence is CASSPVWGGANNEQFF. Written as DNA, the CDR3 is TGTGCCAGCAGCCCCGTTTGGGGGGGGGCAAACAATGAGCAGTTCTTC.

The table lists this clonotype with many counts. The chain has TRBV10-1 and TRBJ2-3; 9 nucleotides align to TRBD2. The CDR3 sequence is 17 residues long. CDR1 is WNHNN, CDR2 SYGVQD, per germline (reference sequence). With V trimmed by 2 bases and J by 1 base, 7 bases remained unmatched. CDR3 region: CASSERVAGAGTDTQYF. In nucleotides, the CDR3 is TGCGCCAGCAGTGAGCGGGTAGCGGGGGCTGGCACAGATACGCAGTATTTT.

In its sample, this clonotype was seen a few times. This chain links TRBV9 with TRBJ2-3; 10 positions match TRBD1. CDR1 is SGDLS and CDR2 is YYNGEE in the germline V gene. V trimming: 8 bases; J trimming: 4 bases; junction bases outside the gene matches: 4. The CDR3 contains 13 residues. The CDR3 sequence is CASSTGGPDTQYF. The CDR3 DNA follows: TGTGCCAGTTCGACAGGGGGCCCAGATACGCAGTATTTT.

This clonotype was counted many times. This rearrangement joins TRBV5-1 to TRBJ2-2; tentative D call: TRBD2 (5 bases). This CDR3 region has 12 residues. Trimming removed 5 bases from V and 7 bases from J, with 9 bases in between. Germline lookup yields CDR1 SGHRS and CDR2 YFSETQ. This chain's CDR3 is CASRGERGELFF. The CDR3 DNA follows: TGCGCCAGCAGGGGAGAACGCGGGGAGCTGTTTTTT.

This clonotype has a handful of counts. The chain has TRBV5-1 and TRBJ2-3, with 16 bases that match TRBD2. Germline V lookup: CDR1 SGHRS, CDR2 YFSETQ. The V and J ends lost 6 bases and 3 bases, in that order; junction bases with no gene match: 10. The CDR3 is 18 residues long. CDR3 in DNA: TGCGCCAGCACGCCACAAGGGACTAGCGGGGGGGCAACAGATACGCAGTATTTT. Its translation: CASTPQGTSGGATDTQYF.

This clonotype appeared many times. The chain carries TRBV6-6 and TRBJ1-4; TRBD1 agrees at 8 bases. CDR3 length: 15 residues. In germline, CDR1 is MNHNY, CDR2 SVGAGI (reference sequence). J lost 6 bases, V lost 4 bases, and 7 bases had no gene match. The CDR3 DNA sequence: TGTGCCAGCAGTTCCCGACAGGGGTTGGATGAAAAACTGTTTTTT. This codes for CASSSRQGLDEKLFF.

This chain connects TRBV11-2 to TRBJ2-3; D is unclear. The CDR3 sequence is 14 residues long. Germline CDR1 SGHAT, CDR2 FQNNGV. V was shortened by 3 bases and J by 6 bases, with 13 bases between the two germline ends. CDR3 sequence reads: CASSFGSLADTQYF. In DNA form, the CDR3 reads TGTGCCAGCAGCTTTGGGTCTTTGGCCGATACGCAGTATTTT.

As regards this clonotype: The germline gene is not matched at one end of the junction; a read error may be the cause. CDR3 protein: CASSASRGNEAFF. The CDR3 DNA reads TGTGCTAGCAGCGCTTCGCGGGGCAATGAAGCTTTCTTT. V usage is TRBV7-7 and J usage is TRBJ1-1; a weak D match, TRBD1 (5 bases). CDR1 and CDR2 from the germline V gene are SSHAT and FNYEAQ (reference sequence). This CDR3 contains 13 residues.

This clonotype showed up many times. The V call is TRBV5-1, the J call TRBJ2-1; the D gene is possibly TRBD2 (5 bases). In germline, CDR1 is SGHRS, CDR2 YFSETQ. The CDR3 is 14 amino acids. Trimming left V 5 bases short and J 0 bases short, with 9 bases between. The DNA of the CDR3 is TGCGCCAGCAGTCGTGGGAGCTCCTACAATGAGCAGTTCTTC. Protein product: CASSRGSSYNEQFF. The variable domain in full, completed from reference TRBV5-1 and TRBJ2-1, reads KAGVTQTPRYLIKTRGQQVTLSCSPISGHRSVSWYQQTPGQGLQFLFEYFSETQRNKGNFPGRFSGRQFSNSRSEMNVSTLELGDSALYLCASSRGSSYNEQFFGPGTRLTVL.

This chain uses TRBV12-3 or TRBV12-4 with TRBJ1-4; D possibly corresponds to TRBD1 (5 bases). V lost 5 bases, J lost 0 bases, and 13 bases lay in between. The CDR3 contains 16 residues. CDR3 DNA sequence: TGTGCCAGCAGTCGGGGGTTTCGGGCAACTAATGAAAAACTGTTTTTT. It translates to CASSRGFRATNEKLFF.

This clonotype was seen ten or more times. The chain employs TRBV29-1 and TRBJ2-1, with D maybe TRBD2 (6 bases). The germline gives CDR1 SQVTM, CDR2 ANQGSEA. The V end lost 6 bases, the J end lost 0 bases, and 12 bases lay between the germline ends. CDR3 length equals 14 residues. CDR3 DNA: TGCAGCGTGAGGGACTCCTCCTCCTACAATGAGCAGTTCTTC. It encodes CSVRDSSSYNEQFF.

There are many counts of this clonotype. This chain links TRBV5-1 with TRBJ1-1, with 8 bases that match TRBD1. Unmatched junction bases numbered 2, after V lost 2 bases and J lost 5 bases. CDR3 length: 13 amino acids. The germline CDR1 and CDR2 sequences are SGHRS and YFSETQ. Here the CDR3 DNA reads TGCGCCAGCAGCTTCAGGGGGCGTACTGAAGCTTTCTTT. Its translation: CASSFRGRTEAFF. Using reference TRBV5-1 and TRBJ1-1 for the parts outside the CDR3, the full variable domain is KAGVTQTPRYLIKTRGQQVTLSCSPISGHRSVSWYQQTPGQGLQFLFEYFSETQRNKGNFPGRFSGRQFSNSRSEMNVSTLELGDSALYLCASSFRGRTEAFFGQGTRLTVV.

This clonotype has a count of ten or more. The chain employs TRBV6-5 and TRBJ1-3; perhaps TRBD1 as D (6 bases). V lost 0 bases and J lost 2, with 11 bases in between. The V gene's germline CDR1 is MNHEY and CDR2 SVGAGI. The CDR3 is made up of 16 amino acids. CDR3 coding DNA: TGTGCCAGCAGTTACTCGGGGACAACCACTGGAAACACCATATATTTT. Translated, it gives CASSYSGTTTGNTIYF.

This clonotype was recorded many times. The rearrangement links TRBV7-2 to TRBJ1-3; the D gene is possibly TRBD1 (5 bases). This CDR3 has 15 residues. The V gene lost 5 bases and the J gene lost 2 bases, with 13 bases spanning the gap. Germline-derived CDR1 and CDR2 are SGHTA and FQGNSA. The CDR3 DNA is TGTGCCAGCAGCCCATCCATGGGGGCTGGAAACACCATATATTTT. This sequence encodes CASSPSMGAGNTIYF.

The chain has TRBV7-8 and TRBJ2-1; possible D gene TRBD2, 7 bases. Trimming left V 1 base short and J 6 bases short, with 16 bases between. CDR3 length equals 16 residues. Germline V gives CDR1 SGHVS, CDR2 FQNEAQ. The chain's CDR3 is CASSLGSRGGANEQFF. The DNA of the CDR3 is TGTGCCAGCAGCTTAGGTAGTAGGGGGGGGGCCAATGAGCAGTTCTTC.

This clonotype showed up many times. The chain couples TRBV6-4 to TRBJ1-4, with D possibly being TRBD1 (6 bases). The CDR3 covers 15 residues. The germline CDR1 and CDR2 sequences are MRHNA and SNTAGT. V dropped 7 bases and J dropped 6 bases, with 18 bases sitting between them. CDR3 residues: CASNLPGTKYEKLFF. As DNA, the CDR3 is TGTGCCAGCAACTTACCCGGGACAAAATATGAAAAACTGTTTTTT.

This clonotype was counted at least ten times. The genes are TRBV20-1 and TRBJ2-1; 11 nucleotides agree with TRBD2. Per germline, CDR1 DFQATT and CDR2 SNEGSKA (reference sequence). The length of the CDR3 is 15 residues. J was trimmed by 7 bases and V by 3 bases; bases with no gene match: 8. The CDR3 DNA reads as TGCAGTGCTAGTGTAGCGGGGGGGTATTTAAATGAGCAGTTCTTC. Encoded protein: CSASVAGGYLNEQFF.